This T cell receptor (beta chain) was sequenced for a study of early T cells in non-severe SARS-CoV-2 infection. Individual cDNA molecules received unique molecular identifiers during library preparation. TCRdb fed the 5' RACE reads into MiXCR, producing one record per CDR3 protein. The data contain 46,000 or so distinct CDR3 sequences, approximately 13% of them singletons. This clonotype showed up many times. Trimming removed 5 bases from V and 1 base from J, with 11 bases in between. The CDR3 totals 14 residues. Germline values: CDR1 SEHNR, CDR2 FQNEAQ (reference sequence). V is TRBV7-9 and J is TRBJ1-1; D ambiguous. This receptor was identified in an adult who was a healthcare worker with PCR-confirmed SARS-CoV-2 infection or an uninfected control (not recorded which). Sequencing was performed on whole blood. This CDR3 is CASSPSGSNTEAFF. The CDR3 DNA sequence: TGTGCCAGCAGCCCCAGCGGCTCGAACACTGAAGCTTTCTTT. Supplemented by reference TRBV7-9 and TRBJ1-1, the full variable domain reads DTGVSQNPRHKITKRGQNVTFRCDPISEHNRLYWYRQTLGQGPEFLTYFQNEAQLEKSRLLSDRFSAERPKGSFSTLEIQRTEQGDSAMYLCASSPSGSNTEAFFGQGTRLTVV.